This TCR beta chain is from a study of T cells in Graves' hyperthyroidism and ophthalmopathy. The V end was cut by 2 bases, the J end by 5 bases, with 15 bases between. Germline CDR1 is LNHNV and CDR2 is YYDKDF (reference sequence). CDR3 length: 15 residues. TCR beta CDR3 region amplification was performed from RNA transcripts. HTBI primers were the set used in a first-round RT-PCR of the TCR CDR3. TCRdb re-called the multiplex PCR reads with MiXCR, one entry per CDR3 protein. This sample has around 700,000 distinct CDR3 sequences, with around 20% found just once. The receptor comes from a woman aged 50 to 60 with Graves' hyperthyroidism that later progressed to Graves' ophthalmopathy. What was sequenced was blood. This chain joins TRBV15 and TRBJ1-2; weak D call: TRBD1 (5 bases). CDR3 sequence reads: CATSRPGRWDYGYTF. The DNA for the CDR3 is TGTGCCACCAGCAGACCGGGACGCTGGGATTATGGCTACACCTTC.